This entry concerns a single T cell receptor (beta chain). This record belongs to a study of blood T cell repertoires in COVID-19. Study background: Sources were T cells, B-cell-depleted T cells, or PBMCs; the material itself was cDNA or gDNA.

Original processing notes: For nucleated cells, counts were estimated from reference gene primer amplification. Clones were read by immunoSEQ multiplex PCR, and TCRdb kept only the in-frame ones, dropping some. V, J and clone size are taken as reported in that table, and D and trimming were inferred from the DNA itself. The sample records roughly 280,000 clones, 85% to 90% being singletons. The study assigned cohorts using participant-reported clinical history. This clonotype was sampled from a woman younger than 30 who had recovered from COVID-19. Sequencing input: PBMCs or T cells enriched from blood (not recorded which).

CDR3 in DNA: TGTGCCAGTAGTCTTACTAGCCCCGGGGAGCTGTTTTTT. It is translated as CASSLTSPGELFF. The rearrangement uses TRBV19 and TRBJ2-2, with D maybe TRBD2 (6 bases). Germline V gives CDR1 LNHDA, CDR2 SQIVND (reference sequence). The CDR3 totals 13 residues. Trimming took 5 bases from V and 6 from J, leaving 10 bases between them. The full variable domain, with the rest looked up from reference TRBV19 and TRBJ2-2, is DGGITQSPKYLFRKEGQNVTLSCEQNLNHDAMYWYRQDPGQGLRLIYYSQIVNDFQKGDIAEGYSVSREKKESFPLTVTSAQKNPTAFYLCASSLTSPGELFFGEGSRLTVL.